This T cell receptor beta chain was profiled in a study of blood T cell repertoires in COVID-19. The trim removed 0 bases at V and 2 bases at J, leaving 6 bases unmatched. Germline values: CDR1 KGHSH, CDR2 LQKENI. CDR3 size: 18 residues. The repertoire was sequenced with immunoSEQ multiplex PCR; TCRdb's copy has only in-frame clones and lacks some. Of approximately 240,000 clones in the sample, around 84% were seen once. V is TRBV18 and J is TRBJ2-3; 12 nucleotides match TRBD2. This sequence originates from a woman aged 55-75 years who had recovered from COVID-19. The sample consisted of peripheral blood. The CDR3 reads CASSPPGLAGPLTDTQYF. The CDR3 nucleotides are TGTGCCAGCTCACCACCGGGACTAGCGGGTCCCCTCACAGATACGCAGTATTTT.